The 15 T cell receptor beta chains in this list originate from one sample, sequenced in a study of T cell repertoires in cytomegalovirus infection. Via MiXCR, TCRdb re-called the reads, giving one row per CDR3 protein. Of 510,000 or so distinct CDR3 sequences in the sample, about 30% were seen once. The specimen was PBMCs. These receptor sequences come from a human donor in good health (CMV status not recorded). Some clones in this sample may be carry-over from other donors' samples.

This clonotype was detected only a few times. This sequence joins TRBV6-5 and TRBJ1-1; 8 bases are a match to TRBD1. V lost 2 bases and J lost 4; bases outside the gene matches: 3. The germline CDR1 and CDR2 sequences are MNHEY and SVGAGI. CDR3 length: 14 amino acids. The CDR3 protein is CASSYATGATEAFF. CDR3 coding DNA: TGTGCCAGCAGTTACGCGACAGGGGCCACTGAAGCTTTCTTT.

The V call is TRBV20-1, the J call TRBJ2-1; possible D gene TRBD2, 6 bases. The CDR3 length is 14 residues. Germline V lookup: CDR1 DFQATT, CDR2 SNEGSKA (reference sequence). Trimming took 3 bases from V and 0 from J, leaving 9 bases between them. CDR3 amino acids: CSARRGLSYNEQFF. In DNA form, the CDR3 reads TGCAGTGCTAGGCGGGGCCTCTCCTACAATGAGCAGTTCTTC.

The V gene is TRBV12-3 or TRBV12-4, the J gene TRBJ1-5; TRBD1 matches 7 bases. V gave up 5 bases and J gave up 10 bases; unmatched junction bases: 14. CDR3 length: 15 residues. CDR3 sequence (DNA): TGTGCCAGCAGTGGAGAAGACAGGGTATACAAACCCCAGCATTTT. This codes for CASSGEDRVYKPQHF.

This clonotype was counted between two and nine times. The DNA is omitted, as the CDR3 cannot be located on it reliably, and the CDR3 follows TCRdb's listing. This chain links TRBV2 with TRBJ2-7; TRBD1 is taken as the D call from the table, unchecked against the DNA. The germline CDR1 and CDR2 sequences are SNHLY and FYNNEI. The CDR3 extends over 12 residues, inclusive of both ends. The chain's CDR3 is CASSFGQGAIYV.

This clonotype has only a few counts. This sequence joins TRBV12-3 or TRBV12-4 and TRBJ2-7; D possibly corresponds to TRBD2 (6 bases). V lost 4 bases and J lost 6, with 13 bases in between. This CDR3 region has 13 residues. The CDR3 region has the DNA TGTGCCAGCAGTTGGGTTGGTAGCGGCGAGCAGTACTTC. Translation: CASSWVGSGEQYF.

This clonotype appeared a few times. As DNA, the CDR3 is TGTGCCAGCAGTTTAACTCCGGGGAGAAATTCACCCCTCCACTTT. Translating it yields CASSLTPGRNSPLHF. The V gene is TRBV12-3 or TRBV12-4, the J gene TRBJ1-6; D remains ambiguous. The CDR3 is made up of 15 amino acids. V was pared by 2 bases and J by 7 bases, with 12 bases between.

This clonotype appeared a single time. The CDR3 loop is CASSGTSMNEQFF. In DNA form, the CDR3 reads TGTGCCAGCAGCGGGACTAGCATGAATGAGCAGTTCTTC. The chain joins TRBV6-2 or TRBV6-3 to TRBJ2-1; 9 bases line up with TRBD2. Germline values: CDR1 MNHEY, CDR2 SVGEGT. This CDR3 spans 13 amino acids. Losses at the gene ends were 6 bases for V and 7 bases for J; bases not matched to a gene: 4.

This chain joins TRBV6-2 or TRBV6-3 and TRBJ2-2; D is possibly TRBD1 (6 bases). V was clipped by 4 bases and J by 6 bases, with 12 bases between them. Looked up from germline, CDR1 is MNHEY and CDR2 is SVGEGT. CDR3 size: 14 residues. The CDR3 reads CASSSYRESGELFF. The CDR3 DNA is TGTGCCAGCAGTTCCTACAGGGAATCCGGGGAGCTGTTTTTT.

At least ten counts were recorded for this clonotype. V and J are TRBV7-9 and TRBJ2-1; 11 nucleotides match TRBD2. J was trimmed by 8 bases and V by 5 bases; bases with no gene match: 14. There are 17 residues in the CDR3. CDR1 SEHNR and CDR2 FQNEAQ come from the germline V gene (reference sequence). The CDR3, as DNA: TGTGCCAGCAGCCTTACTAGCGGGAGAATGAAGGGCGATGAGCAGTTCTTC. This sequence encodes CASSLTSGRMKGDEQFF.

This chain uses TRBV10-3 with TRBJ2-2, with 9 bases matching TRBD2. This CDR3 comprises 13 residues. V gave up 9 bases and J gave up 3 bases; unmatched junction bases: 2. CDR1 ENHRY and CDR2 SYGVKD come from the germline V gene. CDR3 coding DNA: TGTGCCATACGACTAGCGGACACCGGGGAGCTGTTTTTT. This codes for CAIRLADTGELFF.

This sequence joins TRBV20-1 and TRBJ1-1, with a possible D match to TRBD1 (5 bases). The V gene lost 1 base and the J gene lost 2 bases, with 14 bases spanning the gap. This CDR3 region has 15 residues. Germline lookup yields CDR1 DFQATT and CDR2 SNEGSKA (reference sequence). CDR3 DNA: TGCAGTGCTAGAGGGCCAACAGGAGACAACACTGAAGCTTTCTTT. Protein sequence: CSARGPTGDNTEAFF.

V usage is TRBV5-1 and J usage is TRBJ2-7; TRBD1 matches 8 bases. CDR1 is SGHRS, CDR2 YFSETQ, per germline. CDR3 length: 14 residues. V shed 3 bases, J shed 5 bases, and the junction held 7 bases outside the gene matches. The CDR3: CASSSTQGVDEQYF. CDR3 sequence (DNA): TGCGCCAGCAGCTCTACACAGGGGGTCGACGAGCAGTACTTC.

This rearrangement joins TRBV12-3 or TRBV12-4 to TRBJ2-1; D might be TRBD1 (6 bases). V lost 6 bases, J lost 10 bases, and 19 bases lay in between. This CDR3 is 14 amino acids long. Written as DNA, the CDR3 is TGTGCCAGCAGCTCCGGACAGTCTCTTATGGAGCAGTTCTTC. Its translation: CASSSGQSLMEQFF.

The chain joins TRBV6-6 to TRBJ2-7; the match to TRBD1 covers 7 bases. Germline lookup yields CDR1 MNHNY and CDR2 SVGAGI (reference sequence). The CDR3 has 15 residues. After removal of 5 bases from V and 2 bases from J, the junction contained 9 bases not matched to a gene. The CDR3 sequence is CASSPHRTGTYEQYF. For the CDR3, the DNA is TGTGCCAGCAGTCCCCACAGGACAGGTACCTACGAGCAGTACTTC.

The gene calls are TRBV15 and TRBJ1-1, with D possibly matching TRBD1 (6 bases). V was cut by 0 bases and J by 3 bases, with 11 bases left in between. In germline, CDR1 is LNHNV, CDR2 YYDKDF (reference sequence). This CDR3 has 15 residues. The CDR3 reads CATSRDADRHTEAFF. Here the CDR3 DNA reads TGTGCCACCAGCAGAGATGCCGACAGGCACACTGAAGCTTTCTTT.